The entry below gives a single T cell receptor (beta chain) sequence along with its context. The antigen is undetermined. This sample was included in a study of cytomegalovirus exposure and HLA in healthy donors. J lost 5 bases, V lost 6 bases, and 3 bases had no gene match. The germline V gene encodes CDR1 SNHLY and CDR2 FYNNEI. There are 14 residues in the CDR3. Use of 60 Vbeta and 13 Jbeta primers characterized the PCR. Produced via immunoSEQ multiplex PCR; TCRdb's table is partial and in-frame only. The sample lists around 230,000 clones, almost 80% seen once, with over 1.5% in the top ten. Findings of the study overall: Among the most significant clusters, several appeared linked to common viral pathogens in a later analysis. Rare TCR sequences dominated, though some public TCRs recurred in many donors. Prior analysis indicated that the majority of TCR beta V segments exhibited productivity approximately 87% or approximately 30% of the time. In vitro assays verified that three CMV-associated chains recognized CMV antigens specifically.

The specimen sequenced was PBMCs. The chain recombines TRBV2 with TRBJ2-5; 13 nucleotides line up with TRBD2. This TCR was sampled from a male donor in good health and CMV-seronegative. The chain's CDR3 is CASRGLAGLETQYF. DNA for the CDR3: TGTGCCAGCAGGGGACTAGCGGGGTTGGAGACCCAGTACTTC.